One sample yielded the 27 T cell receptor beta chains listed below, sequenced in a study of blood T cell repertoires in COVID-19. Assay: immunoSEQ multiplex PCR; the TCRdb copy retains only in-frame clones and omits some. The sample has approximately 210,000 clones, around four fifths seen once. Material: peripheral blood. Receptors originate from a woman in her forties with active or convalescent COVID-19.

The chain recombines TRBV7-2 with TRBJ2-7, with 7 bases fitting TRBD1. Germline CDR1 SGHTA, CDR2 FQGNSA. The trim removed 3 bases at V and 3 bases at J, leaving 2 bases unmatched. This CDR3 comprises 13 residues. The CDR3 protein is CASSFDRVYEQYF. The CDR3 DNA sequence: TGTGCCAGCAGCTTTGACAGGGTCTACGAGCAGTACTTC.

This chain uses TRBV19 with TRBJ2-7; 9 bases align to TRBD2. The trim removed 8 bases at V and 9 bases at J, leaving 17 bases unmatched. Per germline, CDR1 LNHDA and CDR2 SQIVND (reference sequence). The CDR3 loop spans 15 amino acids. The DNA of the CDR3 is TGTGCCAGTCAGGACGGGACTAGCCGCGACATCACGCAGTACTTC. This encodes CASQDGTSRDITQYF. Complete variable domain (other parts from reference TRBV19 and TRBJ2-7): DGGITQSPKYLFRKEGQNVTLSCEQNLNHDAMYWYRQDPGQGLRLIYYSQIVNDFQKGDIAEGYSVSREKKESFPLTVTSAQKNPTAFYLCASQDGTSRDITQYFGPGTRLTVT.

The chain uses TRBV10-3 and TRBJ1-3, with 9 bases matching TRBD1. Unmatched junction bases numbered 7, after V lost 7 bases and J lost 3 bases. This CDR3 has 15 residues. The germline V gene has CDR1 ENHRY and CDR2 SYGVKD. This CDR3 is CAINAGTGYGNTIYF. CDR3 nucleotides: TGTGCCATCAATGCCGGGACAGGGTATGGAAACACCATATATTTT.

This sequence joins TRBV19 and TRBJ1-1; D possibly corresponds to TRBD1 (6 bases). The CDR3 consists of 17 residues. CDR1 and CDR2 (germline): LNHDA, SQIVND (reference sequence). Trimming took off 3 bases at V and 4 bases at J, with 21 bases between the two ends. The CDR3 sequence is CASSMINGGGRGTEAFF. The CDR3, as DNA: TGTGCCAGTAGTATGATTAACGGCGGGGGGCGAGGCACTGAAGCTTTCTTT.

This chain uses TRBV11-1 with TRBJ1-2; 7 bases map to TRBD1. This CDR3 is built from 15 residues. Trimming cost V 5 bases and J 5 bases; bases outside gene matches: 11. Germline values: CDR1 SGHAT, CDR2 FQDESV (reference sequence). CDR3 in DNA: TGTGCCAGCAGCAGAGACAGGGAATCAGGGTATGGCTACACCTTC. Translation gives CASSRDRESGYGYTF.

V and J are TRBV28 and TRBJ2-2; 7 bases are a match to TRBD2. The CDR3 runs 13 residues. Trimming at V came to 6 bases and at J to 4 bases, leaving 2 bases not matched to a gene. Germline CDR1 MDHEN, CDR2 SYDVKM. The CDR3 DNA sequence: TGTGCCAGCAGGCGGGGGATCACCGGGGAGCTGTTTTTT. Translated: CASRRGITGELFF.

This chain links TRBV7-9 with TRBJ2-4, with D unclear. Trimming cost V 1 base and J 10 bases, with 8 bases left between them. The CDR3 is made up of 12 amino acids. The germline gives CDR1 SEHNR, CDR2 FQNEAQ (reference sequence). The CDR3 nucleotides are TGTGCCAGCAGCTTAGGGCCCCTTATTCAGTACTTC. This codes for CASSLGPLIQYF. The full variable domain, rest sourced from reference TRBV7-9 and TRBJ2-4, is DTGVSQNPRHKITKRGQNVTFRCDPISEHNRLYWYRQTLGQGPEFLTYFQNEAQLEKSRLLSDRFSAERPKGSFSTLEIQRTEQGDSAMYLCASSLGPLIQYFGAGTRLSVL.

The chain recombines TRBV4-3 with TRBJ1-2; 7 bases match TRBD1. The CDR3 consists of 17 residues. V shed 0 bases and J 1 base; nucleotides not matched to a gene: 8. Germline CDR1 is LGHNA and CDR2 is YSLEER. The CDR3 DNA reads as TGCGCCAGCAGCCAAGATAACAGGGGTCCGCTTAACTATGGCTACACCTTC. This translates into CASSQDNRGPLNYGYTF.

V usage is TRBV11-2 and J usage is TRBJ2-2; D gene uncertain. Germline values: CDR1 SGHAT, CDR2 FQNNGV. This CDR3 is 15 amino acids long. Trimming removed 5 bases from V and 7 bases from J, with 17 bases in between. DNA for the CDR3: TGTGCCAGCAGCACGCAAGCTACTCCTGGCGGGGAGCTGTTTTTT. Protein product: CASSTQATPGGELFF.

The chain has TRBV12-3 or TRBV12-4 and TRBJ1-1; D call uncertain. The CDR3 has 11 residues. V lost 6 bases, J lost 4 bases, and 6 bases lay in between. CDR3 bases: TGTGCCAGCAGGGGCATCACTGAAGCTTTCTTT. Its translation is CASRGITEAFF.

This rearrangement joins TRBV18 to TRBJ1-1; D is unclear. Between the trimmed V and J ends, which lost 3 bases and 7 bases, there was a span of 6 bases. The CDR3 length is 11 residues. CDR1 KGHSH and CDR2 LQKENI come from the germline V gene. The chain's CDR3 is CASSPSGEAFF. The CDR3, as DNA: TGTGCCAGCTCACCGTCCGGTGAAGCTTTCTTT.

This chain connects TRBV4-1 to TRBJ2-7, with TRBD1 matching over 8 bases. The trim removed 5 bases at V and 2 bases at J, leaving 8 bases unmatched. CDR1 is MGHRA, CDR2 YSYEKL, per germline. The length of the CDR3 is 15 residues. The DNA for the CDR3 is TGCGCCAGCAGCGACGGACAGGGTCAGACCTACGAGCAGTACTTC. Encoded protein: CASSDGQGQTYEQYF.

This clone showed up just once. The V call is TRBV9, the J call TRBJ1-1; 9 bases agree with TRBD1. This CDR3 is 14 amino acids long. J lost 5 bases, V lost 2 bases, and 4 bases had no gene match. The germline gives CDR1 SGDLS, CDR2 YYNGEE. The chain's CDR3 is CASSVTGGRTEAFF. The CDR3, as DNA: TGTGCCAGCAGCGTGACAGGGGGTCGGACTGAAGCTTTCTTT. Full variable domain (outside the CDR3, taken from reference TRBV9 and TRBJ1-1): DSGVTQTPKHLITATGQRVTLRCSPRSGDLSVYWYQQSLDQGLQFLIQYYNGEERAKGNILERFSAQQFPDLHSELNLSSLELGDSALYFCASSVTGGRTEAFFGQGTRLTVV.

The V and J genes are TRBV10-3 and TRBJ1-2; tentatively, D is TRBD1 (5 bases). The length of the CDR3 is 13 residues. V was clipped by 9 bases and J by 2 bases, with 13 bases between them. Germline loops: CDR1 ENHRY, CDR2 SYGVKD. CDR3 sequence (DNA): TGTGCCATATTCCGGGACTACAACTATGGCTACACCTTC. This translates into CAIFRDYNYGYTF.

The rearrangement uses TRBV7-2 and TRBJ1-5; 7 bases match TRBD1. The germline V gene encodes CDR1 SGHTA and CDR2 FQGNSA. V was pared by 1 base and J by 3 bases, with 6 bases of the junction left unmatched. This CDR3 region has 16 residues. CDR3 coding DNA: TGTGCCAGCAGCTTAGATGAGGGGGCGAACAATCAGCCCCAGCATTTT. It specifies CASSLDEGANNQPQHF.

V is TRBV30 and J is TRBJ2-5, with 7 bases that match TRBD1. Germline assignment: CDR1 GTSNPN and CDR2 SVGIG (reference sequence). CDR3 length: 15 amino acids. Trimming took 0 bases from V and 1 from J; bases not matched to a gene: 5. The CDR3 DNA reads as TGTGCCTGGAGTGTTGGTAGGGGGCCCCAAGAGACCCAGTACTTC. It translates to CAWSVGRGPQETQYF.

The genes are TRBV10-3 and TRBJ1-1, with a possible D match to TRBD1 (5 bases). V was shortened by 6 bases and J by 4 bases, with 12 bases between the two germline ends. There are 13 residues in the CDR3. Germline CDR1 reads ENHRY; CDR2 reads SYGVKD. CDR3 in amino acids: CAISRDWGTEAFF. The CDR3 bases are TGTGCCATCAGCAGGGACTGGGGCACTGAAGCTTTCTTT.

The chain has TRBV11-2 and TRBJ2-7; 14 bases fit TRBD2. The V and J ends lost 5 bases and 4 bases, in that order; junction bases with no gene match: 10. The V gene's germline CDR1 is SGHAT and CDR2 FQNNGV. There are 17 residues in the CDR3. The CDR3 protein is CASSLGTSGSKSYEQYF. As DNA, the CDR3 is TGTGCCAGCAGCCTCGGGACTAGCGGGAGTAAGTCGTACGAGCAGTACTTC.

This chain uses TRBV10-3 with TRBJ1-1; D not resolved. The CDR3 has 15 amino acids. Germline CDR1 reads ENHRY; CDR2 reads SYGVKD. V lost 5 bases, J lost 1 base, and 14 bases lay in between. Here the CDR3 reads CAISPSVLANTEAFF. The CDR3 nucleotides are TGTGCCATCAGTCCGAGCGTTTTGGCGAACACTGAAGCTTTCTTT.

The rearrangement uses TRBV9 and TRBJ2-6; possibly TRBD2 for D (5 bases). The CDR3 covers 18 residues. Germline CDR1 and CDR2: SGDLS and YYNGEE. V lost 0 bases, J lost 2 bases, and 15 bases lay in between. The CDR3 DNA sequence: TGTGCCAGCAGCGTAGACGAGGGAAGTATAGCTGGGGCCAACGTCCTGACTTTC. The encoded protein is CASSVDEGSIAGANVLTF.

This clone appeared a single time. The sample carries other DNA sequences with the same CDR3. The J gene is TRBJ2-7, the V gene TRBV2, with D tentatively TRBD1 (6 bases). The CDR3 loop spans 12 amino acids. The V end was cut by 6 bases, the J end by 4 bases, with 10 bases between. Germline values: CDR1 SNHLY, CDR2 FYNNEI. The CDR3 sequence is CASSLQGYEQYF. Here the CDR3 DNA reads TGTGCCAGCAGCTTACAGGGTTACGAGCAGTACTTC. Full variable domain (missing parts from reference TRBV2 and TRBJ2-7): EPEVTQTPSHQVTQMGQEVILRCVPISNHLYFYWYRQILGQKVEFLVSFYNNEISEKSEIFDDQFSVERPDGSNFTLKIRSTKLEDSAMYFCASSLQGYEQYFGPGTRLTVT.

CDR3 nucleotides: TGTGCCAGCACCCCCGTCGACACTGAAGCTTTCTTT. Translated: CASTPVDTEAFF. The J gene is TRBJ1-1, the V gene TRBV9; no clear D gene. V lost 6 bases and J lost 3, with 9 bases in between. Germline lookup yields CDR1 SGDLS and CDR2 YYNGEE. CDR3 length: 12 residues.

The chain uses TRBV13 and TRBJ2-7, with D maybe TRBD1 (6 bases). The germline V and J ends were trimmed by 5 bases and 3 bases, with 11 bases remaining between them. This CDR3 contains 13 residues. CDR1 and CDR2 (germline): PRHDT, FYEKMQ (reference sequence). CDR3 loop: CASSRGQYYEQYF. CDR3 DNA: TGTGCCAGCAGCCGAGGACAGTACTACGAGCAGTACTTC.

The rearrangement joins TRBV24-1 to TRBJ2-3, with 7 bases identical to TRBD2. V gave up 4 bases and J gave up 5 bases; unmatched junction bases: 14. The length of the CDR3 is 17 residues. CDR1 and CDR2 from the germline V gene are KGHDR and SFDVKD. In DNA form, the CDR3 reads TGTGCCACCAGTGACAACCAAGCGGGATCCCAAATAGATACGCAGTATTTT. Protein: CATSDNQAGSQIDTQYF.

The rearrangement joins TRBV13 to TRBJ1-2, with D possibly being TRBD1 (6 bases). In germline, CDR1 is PRHDT, CDR2 FYEKMQ (reference sequence). Between the trimmed V and J ends, which lost 7 bases and 3 bases, there was a span of 15 bases. CDR3 size: 14 residues. CDR3 sequence (DNA): TGTGCCAGCATCCTTCAGGGGAAAGACTATGGCTACACCTTC. This gives the protein CASILQGKDYGYTF.

The rearrangement links TRBV19 to TRBJ1-2; D gene uncertain. The CDR3 is made up of 15 amino acids. Per the germline V gene, CDR1 is LNHDA and CDR2 is SQIVND (reference sequence). V lost 1 base, J lost 5 bases, and 14 bases lay in between. In nucleotides, the CDR3 is TGTGCCAGTAGTATAGCACAGTCCTCAGCTTATGGCTACACCTTC. Amino acid sequence: CASSIAQSSAYGYTF.

The V gene is TRBV15, the J gene TRBJ1-3; 8 nucleotides match TRBD1. From germline, CDR1 is LNHNV and CDR2 YYDKDF (reference sequence). The CDR3 runs 15 residues. Losses at the gene ends were 3 bases for V and 5 bases for J; bases not matched to a gene: 6. The CDR3 DNA reads TGTGCCACCAGCAGGGAGCGGACAGGGAGAAACACCATATATTTT. Its protein product is CATSRERTGRNTIYF.